The next 13 T cell receptor beta chains were all read from a single sample in a study of breast tumors, draining lymph nodes, adjacent tissues. Breast cancer patients provided tissue from their axillary draining lymph nodes. TCRdb ran MiXCR on the multiplex PCR reads and lists one entry per CDR3 protein. The sample yields around 140,000 distinct CDR3 sequences, 20% to 25% seen once. The sample taken for sequencing was axillary lymph node tissue. The origin of the receptors is a female donor with breast cancer. Some clones in this sample may be carry-over from other donors' samples.

This clonotype was recorded at least ten times. V is TRBV7-2 and J is TRBJ2-7, with D hard to call. V lost 5 bases, J lost 6 bases, and 14 bases lay in between. The CDR3 totals 13 residues. Germline loops: CDR1 SGHTA, CDR2 FQGNSA. CDR3 region: CASSPQSLGEQYF. CDR3 nucleotides: TGTGCCAGCAGCCCGCAGAGTCTGGGCGAGCAGTACTTC.

On this clonotype itself: Possible read error: a much larger clone is one base away. The CDR3 carries no conserved terminal phenylalanine or tryptophan, so it likely arises from a read error. The chain is built from TRBV7-3 and TRBJ2-1; TRBD2 agrees at 7 bases. Trimming took 3 bases from V and 9 from J; bases not matched to a gene: 8. The length of the CDR3 is 14 residues. Germline V lookup: CDR1 SGHTA, CDR2 FQGTGA. CDR3 protein: CASSLRGRAGEQFV. CDR3 coding DNA: TGTGCCAGCAGCTTGCGTGGGAGGGCCGGTGAGCAGTTCGTC.

As concerns this clonotype: This may stem from a read error, because a much larger clone lies one nucleotide away. This rearrangement joins TRBV12-3 or TRBV12-4 to TRBJ1-5, with 7 bases fitting TRBD1. This CDR3 region has 15 residues. This CDR3 reads CTSSLVGQANQPQHF. The DNA for the CDR3 is TGTACCAGCAGTTTAGTCGGACAGGCCAATCAGCCCCAGCATTTT.

This clonotype was found many times. The chain combines TRBV19 with TRBJ2-7, with D possibly matching TRBD1 (7 bases). This CDR3 has 14 amino acids. Germline V lookup: CDR1 LNHDA, CDR2 SQIVND (reference sequence). V gave up 5 bases and J gave up 7 bases, with 18 bases separating them. CDR3 region: CASSGGGPLIEQYF. The CDR3 DNA follows: TGTGCCAGTAGTGGAGGGGGCCCGTTAATAGAGCAGTACTTC.

About this clonotype itself: A much bigger clone sits one base away, suggesting this may be a read error. The genes are TRBV5-4 and TRBJ2-1, with D possibly being TRBD1 (6 bases). This CDR3 has 14 amino acids. Germline CDR1 reads SGHNT; CDR2 reads YYREEE (reference sequence). V lost 2 bases and J lost 10, with 16 bases in between. CDR3 nucleotide sequence: TGTGCCAGCAGCTTCCGGGACAACTCCTACGAGCAGTTCTTC. It is translated as CASSFRDNSYEQFF.

The chain combines TRBV5-1 with TRBJ2-7; 7 positions agree with TRBD2. The J segment lost 4 bases and the V segment lost 0 bases, leaving 13 bases of the junction unmatched. Germline CDR1 reads SGHRS; CDR2 reads YFSETQ. The CDR3 loop spans 17 amino acids. This chain's CDR3 is CASSLGSGDPRWYEQYF. The CDR3 nucleotides are TGCGCCAGCAGCTTGGGCAGCGGGGACCCCAGGTGGTACGAGCAGTACTTC.

Concerning this clonotype: With a much larger clone just one base away, this may be a read error. The chain uses TRBV14 and TRBJ2-1, with unresolved D. The CDR3 consists of 15 residues. Germline V gene data show CDR1 as SGHDN and CDR2 as FVKESK. The CDR3 bases are TGTGCCAACAGCCTCCAGGAGACAATCTACAATGAGCAGTTCTTC. This gives the protein CANSLQETIYNEQFF. The full variable domain, completed using reference TRBV14 and TRBJ2-1, is EAGVTQFPSHSVIEKGQTVTLRCDPISGHDNLYWYRRVMGKEIKFLLHFVKESKQDESGMPNNRFLAERTGGTYSTLKVQPAELEDSGVYFCANSLQETIYNEQFFGPGTRLTVL.

This clonotype was found many times. The V gene is TRBV7-9, the J gene TRBJ2-3; the match to TRBD2 covers 14 bases. This CDR3 contains 15 residues. Losses at the gene ends were 5 bases for V and 4 bases for J; bases not matched to a gene: 2. CDR1 and CDR2 (germline): SEHNR, FQNEAQ (reference sequence). The CDR3 here is CASSPTSGRADTQYF. CDR3 DNA: TGTGCCAGCAGCCCGACTAGCGGGAGGGCAGATACGCAGTATTTT.

The chain uses TRBV19 and TRBJ1-5, with TRBD1 matching 12 bases. From germline, CDR1 is LNHDA and CDR2 SQIVND (reference sequence). The CDR3 spans 15 residues. V was pared by 8 bases and J by 6 bases, with 8 bases of the junction left unmatched. The CDR3 protein is CASQSGTGGVQPQHF. The CDR3 bases are TGTGCCAGTCAATCCGGGACAGGGGGCGTTCAGCCCCAGCATTTT.

This clonotype was detected many times. The J gene is TRBJ1-2, the V gene TRBV7-2; D is perhaps TRBD1 (5 bases). V was cut by 5 bases and J by 2 bases, with 15 bases left in between. Germline CDR1 reads SGHTA; CDR2 reads FQGNSA. This CDR3 has 15 residues. The CDR3 DNA reads as TGTGCCAGCAGCATTTTTCACGGGGGGAACTATGGCTACACCTTC. This sequence encodes CASSIFHGGNYGYTF.

This clonotype was counted ten times or more. The chain has TRBV30 and TRBJ2-1; no firm D call. Trimming took off 0 bases at V and 5 bases at J, with 11 bases between the two ends. Per the germline V gene, CDR1 is GTSNPN and CDR2 is SVGIG (reference sequence). The CDR3 is 14 residues long. The CDR3 region has the DNA TGTGCCTGGAGTGTACGAAAGTTGCACAATGAGCAGTTCTTC. Translated, it gives CAWSVRKLHNEQFF.

The chain links TRBV6-1 to TRBJ2-7, with 7 nucleotides matching TRBD1. The V segment lost 6 bases and the J segment 5 bases; nucleotides outside the gene matches: 16. The CDR3 is 16 amino acids. The germline V gene encodes CDR1 MNHNS and CDR2 SASEGT. Here the CDR3 DNA reads TGTGCCAGCAGCAACCTCGACAGGGTTGGTAAGAACGAGCAGTACTTC. Translation gives CASSNLDRVGKNEQYF.

This chain connects TRBV6-1 to TRBJ1-5; D is unclear. The V end lost 10 bases, the J end lost 3 bases, and 16 bases lay between the germline ends. CDR3 length: 14 amino acids. The germline V gene encodes CDR1 MNHNS and CDR2 SASEGT. The CDR3 sequence is CATNGPNSNQPQHF. CDR3 DNA: TGTGCCACCAATGGTCCGAATTCCAATCAGCCCCAGCATTTT.